These 16 T cell receptor beta chains originate from one sample sequenced in a study of blood T cell repertoires in COVID-19 (dated by TCRdb to the early 2020s). Library construction relied on the immunoSEQ multiplex PCR assay. Imported from immuneACCESS, the table was reduced by TCRdb to in-frame sequences with V and J called. These copies leave out some clones; in studies compared against another copy, an unresolved V gene accounts for under half, and the cause of the remainder is not known. This sample is represented by some 250,000 clones; approximately 86% of them were singletons. The ten top clones hold 6% to 9% of the sample. The sequencing sample was made of peripheral blood. These receptors originate from a woman between 65 and 79 years old with active or convalescent COVID-19.

The rearrangement uses TRBV6-6 and TRBJ1-2; D may be TRBD1 (5 bases). The CDR3 runs to 11 residues. The germline V gene encodes CDR1 MNHNY and CDR2 SVGAGI (reference sequence). Between the trimmed V and J ends, which lost 10 bases and 6 bases, there was a span of 12 bases. The CDR3: CATLWGDGYTF. The CDR3 DNA sequence: TGTGCCACCCTATGGGGGGATGGCTACACCTTC.

The chain employs TRBV29-1 and TRBJ1-5, with a tentative D call TRBD1 (5 bases). The CDR3 totals 14 residues. The germline V gene encodes CDR1 SQVTM and CDR2 ANQGSEA. V was pared by 4 bases and J by 4 bases, with 14 bases between. CDR3 loop: CSVADSSSNQPQHF. CDR3 DNA sequence: TGCAGCGTTGCTGACAGCTCATCTAATCAGCCCCAGCATTTT.

The chain combines TRBV6-5 with TRBJ1-6; 9 bases match TRBD1. The ends lost 6 bases at V and 9 bases at J; junction bases unmatched: 6. This CDR3 comprises 14 residues. Looked up from germline, CDR1 is MNHEY and CDR2 is SVGAGI. This CDR3 reads CASSPQGARSPLHF. As DNA, the CDR3 is TGTGCCAGCAGCCCACAGGGGGCTCGTTCACCCCTCCACTTT.

This clone was detected once. The rearrangement uses TRBV5-1 and TRBJ1-6, with TRBD1 matching over 8 bases. CDR1 and CDR2 from the germline V gene are SGHRS and YFSETQ. With 3 bases clipped from V and 11 bases from J, the junction kept 7 bases outside the gene matches. The CDR3 extends over 14 amino acids. The CDR3 loop reads CASSYDQQGAPLHF. CDR3 DNA: TGCGCCAGCAGCTATGATCAACAGGGGGCACCCCTCCACTTT.

This clone has just a few counts. CDR3 sequence reads: CASSLSGRNSPLHF. The CDR3 DNA reads TGCGCCAGCAGCTTGAGCGGGCGAAATTCACCCCTCCACTTT. The gene calls are TRBV5-1 and TRBJ1-6; D unresolved. Germline V gene data show CDR1 as SGHRS and CDR2 as YFSETQ. The CDR3 runs 14 residues. V was trimmed by 1 base and J by 7 bases, leaving 9 bases between them.

The rearrangement links TRBV6-5 to TRBJ2-7, with 9 bases matching TRBD1. The germline CDR1 and CDR2 sequences are MNHEY and SVGAGI. The CDR3 consists of 15 residues. J lost 4 bases, V lost 5 bases, and 9 bases had no gene match. CDR3 bases: TGTGCCAGCAGTAGGGCCGGGACAGGGTGGTACGAGCAGTACTTC. Its protein product is CASSRAGTGWYEQYF.

This sequence joins TRBV2 and TRBJ1-3, with a tentative D call TRBD1 (5 bases). Germline CDR1 and CDR2: SNHLY and FYNNEI. V was shortened by 3 bases and J by 3 bases, with 9 bases between the two germline ends. The CDR3 spans 14 residues. The CDR3 loop reads CASSDQGFGNTIYF. The CDR3 DNA reads as TGTGCCAGCAGTGACCAGGGTTTTGGAAACACCATATATTTT.

This chain connects TRBV4-3 to TRBJ1-5; D is possibly TRBD1 (6 bases). This CDR3 is 16 amino acids long. V lost 1 base and J lost 2, with 12 bases in between. Germline V CDR1 and CDR2: LGHNA, YSLEER. Here the CDR3 DNA reads TGCGCCAGCAGCCAAGCCCATCCAGGGGGCAATCAGCCCCAGCATTTT. Amino acid sequence: CASSQAHPGGNQPQHF.

This clone was recorded once. The V call is TRBV9, the J call TRBJ1-2; TRBD1 is a possible D gene (5 bases). The germline V gene has CDR1 SGDLS and CDR2 YYNGEE. The CDR3 runs to 13 residues. Trimming removed 7 bases from V and 2 bases from J, with 12 bases in between. This chain's CDR3 is CASAGRQNYGYTF. The CDR3 DNA reads TGTGCCAGCGCGGGGAGACAGAACTATGGCTACACCTTC.

CDR3 in amino acids: CASTKGDPTDTQYF. Here the CDR3 DNA reads TGCGCCAGCACCAAGGGGGACCCCACAGATACGCAGTATTTT. V and J are TRBV10-1 and TRBJ2-3, with D possibly matching TRBD1 (6 bases). The CDR3 is 14 amino acids. Trimming removed 7 bases from V and 2 bases from J, with 13 bases in between. The germline gives CDR1 WNHNN, CDR2 SYGVQD (reference sequence).

The chain combines TRBV6-5 with TRBJ2-3; no clear D gene. Between the trimmed V and J ends, which lost 8 bases and 4 bases, there was a span of 10 bases. Germline loops: CDR1 MNHEY, CDR2 SVGAGI. The CDR3 is made up of 12 amino acids. The DNA of the CDR3 is TGTGCCAGCGGCATGGCGGCAGATACGCAGTATTTT. Translated: CASGMAADTQYF.

This chain connects TRBV19 to TRBJ1-1; D is unresolved. CDR3 length: 11 residues. Trimming took 6 bases from V and 4 from J, leaving 6 bases between them. Per the germline V gene, CDR1 is LNHDA and CDR2 is SQIVND (reference sequence). DNA for the CDR3: TGTGCCAGTAGAGCGGGCACTGAAGCTTTCTTT. This codes for CASRAGTEAFF.

The V and J genes are TRBV10-2 and TRBJ2-1; 7 nucleotides align to TRBD2. CDR3 length: 16 residues. Per germline, CDR1 WSHSY and CDR2 SAAADI. Trimming at V came to 3 bases and at J to 7 bases, leaving 12 bases not matched to a gene. The CDR3 coding sequence is TGCGCCAGCAGTGACTCTCCCCGGACTAGGGGAAATGAGCAGTTCTTC. Protein: CASSDSPRTRGNEQFF.

The count of this clone is one. The chain is built from TRBV24-1 and TRBJ2-1, with 11 bases matching TRBD2. The CDR3 sequence is 16 residues long. V gave up 2 bases and J gave up 4 bases; unmatched junction bases: 3. The germline V gene encodes CDR1 KGHDR and CDR2 SFDVKD. CDR3 sequence: CATSDYTSGGYNEQFF. The CDR3 nucleotides read TGTGCCACCAGTGATTACACTAGCGGGGGTTACAATGAGCAGTTCTTC.

The chain is built from TRBV10-3 and TRBJ1-2; D may be TRBD1 (5 bases). The CDR3 has 18 amino acids. The V end lost 6 bases, the J end lost 0 bases, and 23 bases lay between the germline ends. Germline CDR1 ENHRY, CDR2 SYGVKD. CDR3 region: CAIRARVGQNQTNYGYTF. The CDR3 nucleotides are TGTGCCATCAGAGCTAGGGTGGGGCAGAATCAGACTAACTATGGCTACACCTTC.

The chain couples TRBV4-3 to TRBJ1-2; D gene ambiguous. Looked up from germline, CDR1 is LGHNA and CDR2 is YSLEER. The CDR3 is made up of 14 amino acids. Trimming left V 0 bases short and J 4 bases short, with 9 bases between. The CDR3 DNA follows: TGCGCCAGCAGCCAAGAGCCAGGCTTCTATGGCTACACCTTC. It yields the protein CASSQEPGFYGYTF.